Shown below are 5 T cell receptor beta chains from a single sample sequenced in a study of blood T cell repertoires in COVID-19. The assay was immunoSEQ multiplex PCR, and TCRdb's table has in-frame clones only and misses some. The top ten hold less than 7% of the sample, which has about 200,000 clones, around 81% seen once. Material for sequencing was peripheral blood. These receptors were collected from a woman in her 70s with acute or convalescent COVID-19.

This clone was seen more than once but under ten times. V gene TRBV29-1 combines with J gene TRBJ1-1; D remains ambiguous. Between the trimmed V and J ends, which lost 2 bases and 1 base, there was a span of 5 bases. The CDR3 runs 12 residues. Germline values: CDR1 SQVTM, CDR2 ANQGSEA. In DNA, the CDR3 is TGCAGCGTTGAACGGGAGAACACTGAAGCTTTCTTT. Encoded protein: CSVERENTEAFF.

The genes are TRBV4-1 and TRBJ2-1; weak D call: TRBD2 (6 bases). V lost 3 bases, J lost 3 bases, and 9 bases lay in between. CDR3 length equals 14 residues. Germline V lookup: CDR1 MGHRA, CDR2 YSYEKL. As DNA, the CDR3 is TGCGCCAGCAGCCAGGGACTGGACTACAATGAGCAGTTCTTC. This encodes CASSQGLDYNEQFF.

In the case of this clone: In the same sample, other DNA sequences code for this CDR3. The V call is TRBV2, the J call TRBJ1-1, with 8 positions matching TRBD1. Trimming removed 7 bases from V and 1 base from J; junction bases left unmatched: 5. The CDR3 covers 14 residues. Germline CDR1 SNHLY, CDR2 FYNNEI. Written as DNA, the CDR3 is TGTGCCAGCAATCAGGGGGCAGGGAACACTGAAGCTTTCTTT. It yields the protein CASNQGAGNTEAFF.

The V gene is TRBV19, the J gene TRBJ1-3; possibly TRBD1 for D (5 bases). CDR3 size: 15 residues. V gave up 4 bases and J gave up 2 bases, with 12 bases separating them. Looked up from germline, CDR1 is LNHDA and CDR2 is SQIVND (reference sequence). The CDR3 DNA reads as TGTGCCAGTAGTAGGACGGGGGTCGCTGGAAACACCATATATTTT. It codes for CASSRTGVAGNTIYF.

In regard to this clone: The junction and the germline gene differ at one end; a read error may be behind it. The J gene is TRBJ2-2, the V gene TRBV7-9; TRBD2 agrees at 7 bases. Germline CDR1 and CDR2: SEHNR and FQNEAQ (reference sequence). The CDR3 is 16 amino acids. DNA of the CDR3: TGTGCCAGCAGCTTAGGGGACTACCCGAATACCGGGGAGCTGTTTTTT. Protein sequence: CASSLGDYPNTGELFF.